This T cell receptor beta chain was recovered during a study of T cells in Graves' hyperthyroidism and ophthalmopathy. Points from the study as a whole: Ophthalmopathy prediction by the model preceded onset by a median roughly 6 months.

Subjects aged 18 to 65 presented with newly diagnosed hyperthyroidism of less than 2 months' duration. Criteria for exclusion of patients were uncontrolled infection, other autoimmune disease, pregnancy or lactation. PBMCs were sourced from roughly 10 ml fresh peripheral blood. The CDR3 contains 15 residues. V shed 9 bases and J shed 0 bases, with 17 bases lying between them. Germline lookup yields CDR1 MNHNS and CDR2 SASEGT. Researchers amplified the TCR beta CDR3 regions from RNA transcripts. First-round RT-PCR targeting the TCR CDR3 was performed with the HTBI primer set. One entry per CDR3 protein, called by TCRdb with MiXCR from the multiplex PCR reads. This sample yields about 560,000 distinct CDR3 sequences, of which around 15% are seen a single time; over 11% belongs to the top ten. This clonotype was recorded at least ten times. Its antigen is not identified.

V usage is TRBV6-1 and J usage is TRBJ1-1; a weak D match, TRBD1 (5 bases). The sample was blood. The receptor's source is a woman in her thirties or forties with Graves' hyperthyroidism. CDR3 nucleotide sequence: TGTGCCAGTACCGGAGGGGAAAGAATGAACACTGAAGCTTTCTTT. The encoded protein is CASTGGERMNTEAFF.